This T cell receptor beta chain originates from a study of identical twins. This clonotype was seen at least ten times. The antigen remains unidentified. TCRdb reprocessed the 5' RACE reads with MiXCR, giving one entry per CDR3 protein. Among over 600,000 distinct CDR3 sequences listed, about 20% were seen once. Findings and limits, study-wide: Findings came from cross-sectional statistics, without long-term follow-up of donors.

This CDR3 is 14 amino acids long. Trimming took off 5 bases at V and 3 bases at J, with 12 bases between the two ends. Per the germline V gene, CDR1 is SNHLY and CDR2 is FYNNEI. The sample was also linked to a second study, of T cells expressing NK-cell markers.

Sequencing used PBMCs. The receptor's source is a woman younger than 30 in good health. This chain joins TRBV2 and TRBJ2-3, with D perhaps matching TRBD1 or TRBD2 (5 bases each). In nucleotides, the CDR3 is TGTGCCAGCAGTCTACTAGGGGCAACAGATACGCAGTATTTT. This encodes CASSLLGATDTQYF.